These 8 T cell receptor beta chains came from one sample sequenced in a study of T cell responses to AZD1222 COVID-19 vaccine. Some clones are missing from TCRdb's copy, which holds only in-frame ones; the method was immunoSEQ multiplex PCR. The profile covers roughly 120,000 clones, with around 92% appearing a single time and approximately 8% taken by the ten largest. The sequences come from peripheral blood, collected on day 0 of AZD1222 vaccination. These receptors were taken from an adult in good health.

V is TRBV2 and J is TRBJ1-3; 8 nucleotides line up with TRBD1. V was pared by 11 bases and J by 8 bases, with 8 bases of the junction left unmatched. CDR1 and CDR2 (germline): SNHLY, FYNNEI. The CDR3 has 12 amino acids. CDR3 residues: CAEQGEADTIYF. CDR3 bases: TGTGCCGAACAGGGGGAGGCGGACACCATATATTTT.

In this sample, this clone turned up a few times. The rearrangement links TRBV5-8 to TRBJ1-6, with TRBD1 matching over 7 bases. The V and J ends lost 7 bases and 8 bases, in that order; junction bases with no gene match: 9. The CDR3 spans 14 residues. Germline V gives CDR1 SGHTS, CDR2 YDEGEE. CDR3 sequence (DNA): TGTGCCAGCGCGTCCGGGACAGTGCATTCACCCCTCCACTTT. It encodes CASASGTVHSPLHF.

The chain couples TRBV2 to TRBJ2-5; D might be TRBD1 (6 bases). Trimming pared 7 bases from V and 0 bases from J, leaving 9 bases between. From germline, CDR1 is SNHLY and CDR2 FYNNEI. The CDR3 runs to 13 residues. This CDR3 reads CASIGGNQETQYF. CDR3 sequence (DNA): TGTGCCAGCATTGGGGGCAACCAAGAGACCCAGTACTTC. The entire variable domain, with the rest obtained from reference TRBV2 and TRBJ2-5, is as follows: EPEVTQTPSHQVTQMGQEVILRCVPISNHLYFYWYRQILGQKVEFLVSFYNNEISEKSEIFDDQFSVERPDGSNFTLKIRSTKLEDSAMYFCASIGGNQETQYFGPGTRLLVL.

The chain couples TRBV19 to TRBJ1-1, with TRBD1 as a possible D gene (6 bases). CDR3 length: 12 residues. CDR1 is LNHDA and CDR2 is SQIVND in the germline V gene (reference sequence). V gave up 6 bases and J gave up 3 bases, with 8 bases separating them. CDR3: CASSQGYTEAFF. CDR3 sequence (DNA): TGTGCCAGTAGCCAGGGGTACACTGAAGCTTTCTTT.

This clone was seen just once. The chain uses TRBV24-1 and TRBJ2-1; a weak D match, TRBD1 (7 bases). Germline-derived CDR1 and CDR2 are KGHDR and SFDVKD. The CDR3 has 15 amino acids. V was shortened by 4 bases and J by 1 base, with 10 bases between the two germline ends. The CDR3 region is CATSDPGGSYNEQFF. The CDR3 DNA sequence: TGTGCCACCAGTGACCCAGGGGGGTCCTACAATGAGCAGTTCTTC.

The V and J genes are TRBV5-1 and TRBJ1-2, with 9 bases fitting TRBD1. Germline V lookup: CDR1 SGHRS, CDR2 YFSETQ. The CDR3 has 14 amino acids. V lost 5 bases and J lost 6; bases outside the gene matches: 8. In nucleotides, the CDR3 is TGCGCCAGCAGATCCACCGGGACAGGGAATGGCTACACCTTC. Its protein product is CASRSTGTGNGYTF. Variable domain in full (rest from reference TRBV5-1 and TRBJ1-2): KAGVTQTPRYLIKTRGQQVTLSCSPISGHRSVSWYQQTPGQGLQFLFEYFSETQRNKGNFPGRFSGRQFSNSRSEMNVSTLELGDSALYLCASRSTGTGNGYTFGSGTRLTVV.

The V and J genes are TRBV27 and TRBJ2-7; 7 nucleotides line up with TRBD2. Germline CDR1 reads MNHEY; CDR2 reads SMNVEV (reference sequence). This CDR3 spans 14 amino acids. The junction had 8 bases not matched to a gene; V was cut back by 7 bases and J by 2 bases. In DNA, the CDR3 is TGTGCCAGCACCATAACTCGGGGGGCCTACGAGCAGTACTTC. It translates to CASTITRGAYEQYF.

The DNA of the CDR3 is TGTGCCAGCAGTTCCCTCGGGAGGGGGGGCTACACCTTC. Translation: CASSSLGRGGYTF. V is TRBV27 and J is TRBJ1-2; tentative D call: TRBD1 (6 bases). The CDR3 consists of 13 residues. Germline CDR1 reads MNHEY; CDR2 reads SMNVEV (reference sequence). V lost 4 bases, J lost 8 bases, and 14 bases lay in between.